These 11 T cell receptor beta chains share one sample of origin, sequenced in a study of Tregs in tolerant kidney transplant recipients. The data were produced by immunoSEQ multiplex PCR, yet TCRdb's version contains in-frame clones alone and is incomplete. This repertoire includes over 45,000 clones. The sequencing here drew on CD4+ T cells from blood, taken before the transplant. The receptor source for this set is a human donor who received a combined kidney and bone marrow transplant.

Worth noting for this clone: The CDR3 end lies 3 residues beyond the end of the read and is filled in from the germline J gene. The chain links TRBV5-4 to TRBJ1-4, with D unclear. V dropped 0 bases and J dropped 8 bases, with 8 bases sitting between them. The CDR3 loop spans 13 amino acids. Germline V CDR1 and CDR2: SGHNT, YYREEE (reference sequence). The CDR3 loop reads CASSLDQAEKLFF. The sequenced part of the CDR3 DNA is TGTGCCAGCAGCTTGGATCAGGCAGAAAAA.

Points on this clone: The CDR3 is cut off 3 residues early in the read; its end comes from the germline J gene. The J gene is TRBJ2-7, the V gene TRBV5-6; TRBD1 matches at 9 bases. Trimming removed 3 bases from V and 5 bases from J; junction bases left unmatched: 3. The germline CDR1 and CDR2 sequences are SGHDT and YYEEEE. The CDR3 length is 13 residues. The CDR3 DNA, read in part, is TGTGCCAGCAGCTGGGACAGGGCGGACGAG. Protein: CASSWDRADE. The whole CDR3 region reads CASSWDRADEQYF.

Points on this clone: The CDR3 end falls 3 residues outside the read, so it is completed with the germline J gene. This chain uses TRBV18 with TRBJ2-7; TRBD2 matches at 15 bases. Unmatched junction bases numbered 12, after V lost 3 bases and J lost 3 bases. The CDR3 spans 19 residues. Germline assignment: CDR1 KGHSH and CDR2 LQKENI. The CDR3 loop reads CASSPPGLAGGSSFYEQYF. The covered CDR3 bases are TGTGCCAGCTCACCCCCGGGACTAGCGGGAGGATCATCCTTCTACGAG.

CDR3 sequence reads: CASSLNGAGNTGELFF. The CDR3 bases that were read are TGCGCCAGCAGCTTGAATGGCGCAGGGAACACCGGGGAG. The chain carries TRBV5-1 and TRBJ2-2; D ambiguous. The read ends 3 residues shy of where the CDR3 ends; the end is completed using the germline J gene. V was trimmed by 1 base and J by 1 base, leaving 11 bases between them. Germline CDR1 SGHRS, CDR2 YFSETQ. The CDR3 runs to 16 residues.

On this clone itself: Read coverage stops 3 residues before the CDR3 terminus; the germline J gene supplies the remainder. The rearrangement links TRBV5-1 to TRBJ2-3, with D possibly TRBD2 on 6 matching bases. Germline loops: CDR1 SGHRS, CDR2 YFSETQ. The ends were cut back, 0 bases at V and 1 base at J, with 9 bases in the middle. CDR3 length: 15 residues. CDR3 residues: CASSLEVAGTDTQYF. The sequenced part of the CDR3 DNA is TGCGCCAGCAGCTTGGAGGTAGCGGGCACAGATACG.

CDR3 in amino acids: CASSSTSGTPNEQFF. CDR3 DNA (partial): TGCGCCAGCAGCTCGACTAGCGGGACCCCGAATGAG. V and J are TRBV5-1 and TRBJ2-1; TRBD2 agrees at 11 bases. The read terminates 3 residues ahead of where the CDR3 ends, so the germline J gene completes it. After removal of 3 bases from V and 7 bases from J, the junction contained 6 bases not matched to a gene. CDR1 is SGHRS and CDR2 is YFSETQ in the germline V gene. The CDR3 consists of 15 residues.

Remarks on this clone: The CDR3 end lies 3 residues beyond the end of the read and is filled in from the germline J gene. J is TRBJ1-2 and V is TRBV18; D may be TRBD1 (5 bases). The CDR3 runs 17 residues. The V gene lost 3 bases and the J gene lost 2 bases, with 19 bases spanning the gap. The germline CDR1 and CDR2 sequences are KGHSH and LQKENI. The CDR3: CASSPIEGQGGNYGYTF. The CDR3 bases that were read are TGTGCCAGCTCACCCATTGAGGGGCAAGGAGGGAACTATGGC.

Comments on this clone: The CDR3 is cut off 3 residues early in the read; its end comes from the germline J gene. This sequence joins TRBV2 and TRBJ1-6; no definite D call. The CDR3 contains 13 residues. Germline V gene data show CDR1 as SNHLY and CDR2 as FYNNEI. Trimming stripped 2 bases from V and 4 bases from J, with 3 bases between. The CDR3 sequence: CASSEQYNSPLHF. The sequenced CDR3 bases are TGTGCCAGCAGTGAACAATATAATTCACCC.

To note about this clone: Coverage ceases 3 residues before the CDR3 finishes, and the germline J gene fills in the end. The chain employs TRBV19 and TRBJ2-1, with 15 bases that match TRBD2. V trimming: 8 bases; J trimming: 4 bases; junction bases outside the gene matches: 6. The CDR3 is 16 amino acids. Per germline, CDR1 LNHDA and CDR2 SQIVND (reference sequence). CDR3 DNA, as far as it was read: TGTGCCAGTTCGGGACTAGCGGGAGGAGGGTACAATGAG. It specifies CASSGLAGGGYNE. The CDR3 reads in full as CASSGLAGGGYNEQFF. Full variable domain (rest looked up from reference TRBV19 and TRBJ2-1): DGGITQSPKYLFRKEGQNVTLSCEQNLNHDAMYWYRQDPGQGLRLIYYSQIVNDFQKGDIAEGYSVSREKKESFPLTVTSAQKNPTAFYLCASSGLAGGGYNEQFFGPGTRLTVL.

The CDR3 bases that were read are TGTGCCAGCAGTGAACGTCAGGGGCTTCCCACAGATACG. Its translation: CASSERQGLPTDT. From start to end, the CDR3 is CASSERQGLPTDTQYF. V is TRBV6-1 and J is TRBJ2-3; the D gene is possibly TRBD1 (6 bases). The CDR3 end is not reached by the read, which stops 3 residues before it; the germline J gene fills it in. This CDR3 contains 16 residues. Trimming pared 2 bases from V and 2 bases from J, leaving 14 bases between. Germline lookup yields CDR1 MNHNS and CDR2 SASEGT.

As for this clone: The sequence runs out 3 residues before the end of the CDR3; the remainder is reconstructed from the germline J gene. In the same sample, other DNA sequences code for this CDR3. The chain couples TRBV18 to TRBJ1-4; TRBD1 agrees at 7 bases. J was trimmed by 1 base and V by 2 bases; bases with no gene match: 1. The CDR3 sequence is 15 residues long. Germline CDR1 reads KGHSH; CDR2 reads LQKENI. CDR3 DNA, as far as it was read: TGTGCCAGCTCACCAAGGACAGGAACTAATGAAAAA. Translation gives CASSPRTGTNEK. The whole CDR3 reads CASSPRTGTNEKLFF.